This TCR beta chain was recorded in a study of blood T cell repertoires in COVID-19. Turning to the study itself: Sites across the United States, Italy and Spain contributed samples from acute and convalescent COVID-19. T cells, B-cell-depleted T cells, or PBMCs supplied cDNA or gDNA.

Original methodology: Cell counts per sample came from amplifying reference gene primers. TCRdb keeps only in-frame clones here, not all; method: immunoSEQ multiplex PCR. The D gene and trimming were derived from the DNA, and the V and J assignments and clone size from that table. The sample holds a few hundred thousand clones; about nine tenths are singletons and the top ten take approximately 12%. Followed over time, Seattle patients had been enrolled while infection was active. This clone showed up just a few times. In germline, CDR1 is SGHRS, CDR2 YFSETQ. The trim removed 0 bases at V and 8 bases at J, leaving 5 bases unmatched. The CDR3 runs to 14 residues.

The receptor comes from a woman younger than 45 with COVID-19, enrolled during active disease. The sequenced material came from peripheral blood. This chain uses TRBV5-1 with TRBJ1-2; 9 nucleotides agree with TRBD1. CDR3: CASSLVGTGIGYTF. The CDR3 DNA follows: TGCGCCAGCAGCTTGGTCGGGACAGGGATAGGCTACACCTTC.